This record concerns one TCR beta chain sequence. Its target is unknown. Germline CDR1 KGHSH, CDR2 LQKENI. The CDR3 is 16 amino acids. This specimen comes from a study of T cells expressing NK-cell markers. The overall study: According to the study, TCR beta repertoires originated from sorted CD3+CD56+NKG2C+, CD3+CD56+NKG2C- and CD3+CD56-NKG2C+ T cells. Out of eight donors sequenced, seven tested HCMV-seropositive and the remaining one seronegative.

General study points: In a group of several donors, dominant NKG2C+ clonotypes represented about 1.0-7.5% of CD8+ T cells.

TCRdb reanalyzed the 5' RACE reads and collapses them to one entry per CDR3 protein, without DNA. Its listing shows about 300,000 distinct CDR3 sequences. Sequencing was done on a sample of blood T cells: a sorted CD56 or NKG2C T cell subset, CD4+ or CD8+ T cells, or bulk PBMC T cells (not recorded which). This chain connects TRBV18 to TRBJ2-7; the TCRdb D gene call, TRBD2, has no DNA to confirm it. The TCR sequence derives from a woman aged 18-70 years in good health. CDR3 residues: CASSPLGTSGKGEQYF.